The rows below give T cell receptor beta chains drawn from one sample of a study of cytomegalovirus exposure and HLA in healthy donors. Generated by immunoSEQ multiplex PCR, the TCRdb table keeps only in-frame clones and is missing some. The sample includes under 250,000 clones, around 77% seen only once; the top ten take under 3%. Material: PBMCs. The source of these receptors is a young woman in good health and CMV-seronegative. Each CDR3 is given with its conserved first and last residue. The D gene is left open where the match is weak. Only part of the rows carry a size: once, few, many, or a class if the clone is expanded.

clone_size: NA; j_call: TRBJ2-7; d_call: NA; v_call: TRBV29-1; cdr3_aa: CSVEDFGNEQYF; cdr3_nt: TGCAGCGTTGAAGATTTCGGGAACGAGCAGTACTTC
clone_size: NA; j_call: TRBJ1-1; d_call: TRBD1; v_call: TRBV6-1; cdr3_aa: CASRVPGQGAAFF; cdr3_nt: TGTGCCAGCAGAGTCCCGGGACAGGGAGCGGCTTTCTTT
clone_size: NA; j_call: TRBJ1-1; d_call: TRBD1; v_call: TRBV6-6; cdr3_aa: CASSLPGQQGEAFF; cdr3_nt: TGTGCCAGCAGTTTACCGGGACAGCAGGGTGAAGCTTTCTTT
clone_size: few; j_call: TRBJ1-4; d_call: NA; v_call: TRBV19; cdr3_aa: CASSTRGLANEKLFF; cdr3_nt: TGTGCCAGTAGTACCAGGGGCTTGGCTAATGAAAAACTGTTTTTT
clone_size: NA; j_call: TRBJ2-1; d_call: NA; v_call: TRBV20-1; cdr3_aa: CSARDRSEQFF; cdr3_nt: TGCAGTGCTAGAGATCGGAGTGAGCAGTTCTTC
clone_size: NA; j_call: TRBJ1-3; d_call: NA; v_call: TRBV6-5; cdr3_aa: CASSKQATSGNTIYF; cdr3_nt: TGTGCCAGCAGTAAACAGGCTACCTCTGGAAACACCATATATTTT
clone_size: NA; j_call: TRBJ1-1; d_call: NA; v_call: TRBV9; cdr3_aa: CASSVSDHMNTEAFF; cdr3_nt: TGTGCCAGCAGCGTATCTGATCACATGAACACTGAAGCTTTCTTT
clone_size: NA; j_call: TRBJ1-6; d_call: NA; v_call: TRBV5-6; cdr3_aa: CASSQLGSSYNSPLHF; cdr3_nt: TGTGCCAGCAGCCAACTCGGGAGCTCCTATAATTCACCCCTCCACTTT
clone_size: NA; j_call: TRBJ1-4; d_call: NA; v_call: TRBV27; cdr3_aa: CASSFSGSGKLFF; cdr3_nt: TGTGCCAGCAGTTTTTCGGGTTCGGGAAAACTGTTTTTT
clone_size: NA; j_call: TRBJ2-7; d_call: TRBD2; v_call: TRBV28; cdr3_aa: CASRRLAGSYEQYF; cdr3_nt: TGTGCCAGCAGACGACTAGCGGGTTCCTACGAGCAGTACTTC
clone_size: NA; j_call: TRBJ2-5; d_call: NA; v_call: TRBV11-3; cdr3_aa: CASSLSGHLQETQYF; cdr3_nt: TGTGCCAGCAGCTTATCGGGACACCTTCAAGAGACCCAGTACTTC
clone_size: NA; j_call: TRBJ2-3; d_call: TRBD2; v_call: TRBV19; cdr3_aa: CASHDGGLVSTDTQYF; cdr3_nt: TGTGCCAGTCACGACGGGGGGTTAGTTAGCACAGATACGCAGTATTTT
clone_size: few; j_call: TRBJ2-5; d_call: NA; v_call: TRBV7-2; cdr3_aa: CASSLGVPPKTQYF; cdr3_nt: TGTGCCAGCAGCTTAGGAGTCCCCCCTAAGACCCAGTACTTC
clone_size: NA; j_call: TRBJ2-7; d_call: TRBD1; v_call: TRBV27; cdr3_aa: CASSLGQVEMDYEQYF; cdr3_nt: TGTGCCAGCAGTTTAGGACAGGTAGAGATGGACTACGAGCAGTACTTC
clone_size: NA; j_call: TRBJ1-1; d_call: NA; v_call: TRBV9; cdr3_aa: CASSVDSGAGTEAFF; cdr3_nt: TGTGCCAGCAGCGTAGATTCAGGGGCTGGGACTGAAGCTTTCTTT
clone_size: NA; j_call: TRBJ2-1; d_call: NA; v_call: TRBV5-1; cdr3_aa: CASSQIYNEQFF; cdr3_nt: TGCGCCAGCAGCCAGATATACAATGAGCAGTTCTTC
clone_size: once; j_call: TRBJ2-1; d_call: NA; v_call: TRBV27; cdr3_aa: CASSLSGKRGEQFF; cdr3_nt: TGTGCCAGCAGTTTATCAGGCAAAAGAGGTGAGCAGTTCTTC
clone_size: few; j_call: TRBJ1-1; d_call: NA; v_call: TRBV6-1; cdr3_aa: CASSVQGNTEAFF; cdr3_nt: TGTGCCAGCAGTGTACAGGGGAACACTGAAGCTTTCTTT
clone_size: NA; j_call: TRBJ1-1; d_call: NA; v_call: TRBV7-9; cdr3_aa: CASSLQSGDGTEAFF; cdr3_nt: TGTGCCAGCAGCTTACAGTCCGGGGATGGGACTGAAGCTTTCTTT
clone_size: NA; j_call: TRBJ2-7; d_call: TRBD1; v_call: TRBV30; cdr3_aa: CAWSGGQGYEQYF; cdr3_nt: TGTGCCTGGAGTGGTGGACAGGGTTACGAGCAGTACTTC